Following are 16 T cell receptor beta chains from one sample sequenced in a study of response to subunit inactivated influenza vaccine. TCRdb re-analysed the RT-PCR reads in MiXCR, keeping a single row per CDR3 protein. The table includes 450,000 to 700,000 distinct CDR3 sequences, 12% to 15% detected once. Sequencing was performed on PBMCs from blood, taken roughly 13 days after vaccination. These receptors were collected from a man aged 50 or older who received an inactivated influenza vaccine.

This clonotype was detected a few times. The chain combines TRBV4-3 with TRBJ1-1; D might be TRBD1 (5 bases). This CDR3 spans 17 amino acids. Looked up from germline, CDR1 is LGHNA and CDR2 is YSLEER. With 0 bases removed from V and 1 base from J, the gap between germline ends came to 15 bases. The CDR3 nucleotides are TGCGCCAGCAGCCAAGATTTTGCAGGGTGGAAGAACACTGAAGCTTTCTTT. Translating gives CASSQDFAGWKNTEAFF.

This clonotype was seen a handful of times. This chain links TRBV20-1 with TRBJ2-7; TRBD2 matches 8 bases. The ends lost 5 bases at V and 7 bases at J; junction bases unmatched: 10. The CDR3 sequence is 13 residues long. Germline V lookup: CDR1 DFQATT, CDR2 SNEGSKA (reference sequence). In DNA form, the CDR3 reads TGCAGTGCTTTAGCGGGGTCACTAGGTGAGCAGTACTTC. Residues: CSALAGSLGEQYF.

This chain uses TRBV20-1 with TRBJ2-6, with 7 bases identical to TRBD2. Germline CDR1 and CDR2: DFQATT and SNEGSKA (reference sequence). V lost 3 bases to trimming and J lost 0 bases; unmatched junction nucleotides: 5. The CDR3 is made up of 16 amino acids. CDR3 protein: CSARGDYSSGANVLTF. CDR3 DNA sequence: TGCAGTGCTAGGGGGGACTACAGCTCTGGGGCCAACGTCCTGACTTTC.

This clonotype was seen many times. V usage is TRBV7-6 and J usage is TRBJ2-7; possibly TRBD2 for D (5 bases). CDR1 is SGHVS, CDR2 FNYEAQ, per germline. V was cut by 6 bases and J by 5 bases, with 17 bases left in between. The CDR3 extends over 14 amino acids. The CDR3 sequence is CASSDLTSTHEQYF. The CDR3 DNA is TGTGCCAGCAGTGACCTTACTAGTACCCACGAGCAGTACTTC. The complete variable domain, with remaining parts taken from reference TRBV7-6 and TRBJ2-7, reads GAGVSQSPRYKVTKRGQDVALRCDPISGHVSLYWYRQALGQGPEFLTYFNYEAQQDKSGLPNDRFSAERPEGSISTLTIQRTEQRDSAMYRCASSDLTSTHEQYFGPGTRLTVT.

Of note for this clonotype: A junction boundary mismatches the germline segment, possibly from a read error. The chain uses TRBV9 and TRBJ2-5; TRBD2 might be the D (5 bases). Per the germline V gene, CDR1 is SGDLS and CDR2 is YYNGEE. The CDR3 loop spans 14 amino acids. The CDR3 here is CGSSPHGGTETQYF. CDR3 bases: TGTGGCAGCAGCCCACACGGAGGAACGGAGACCCAGTACTTC.

This clonotype turned up a few times. The chain has TRBV28 and TRBJ2-2; TRBD2 agrees at 7 bases. CDR1 and CDR2 from the germline V gene are MDHEN and SYDVKM. The junction had 17 bases not matched to a gene; V was cut back by 7 bases and J by 6 bases. CDR3 length: 17 amino acids. CDR3 region: CASIPPAGREKSGELFF. CDR3 in DNA: TGTGCCAGCATCCCGCCCGCAGGGAGGGAGAAGTCCGGGGAGCTGTTTTTT.

The CDR3 reads CASSLGFGPNEQFF. The CDR3 nucleotides read TGTGCCAGCAGCTTAGGTTTTGGCCCCAATGAGCAGTTCTTC. V is TRBV7-2 and J is TRBJ2-1; D is uncertain. The CDR3 sequence is 14 residues long. The germline V gene has CDR1 SGHTA and CDR2 FQGNSA. Trimming removed 1 base from V and 6 bases from J, with 10 bases in between.

This clonotype was picked up a small number of times. The V and J genes are TRBV29-1 and TRBJ2-1; perhaps TRBD2 as D (7 bases). V gave up 4 bases and J gave up 0 bases, with 19 bases separating them. Germline V gene data show CDR1 as SQVTM and CDR2 as ANQGSEA. CDR3 length: 17 amino acids. The CDR3 region is CSVAPLAGANSYNEQFF. The CDR3 DNA reads as TGCAGCGTTGCCCCTCTGGCGGGGGCGAACTCCTACAATGAGCAGTTCTTC.

This clonotype was recorded many times. V gene TRBV6-2 or TRBV6-3 combines with J gene TRBJ2-1; D uncertain. Trimming cost V 4 bases and J 7 bases, with 5 bases left between them. The germline V gene encodes CDR1 MNHEY and CDR2 SVGEGT. This CDR3 has 11 amino acids. The chain's CDR3 is CASSLLNEQFF. CDR3 coding DNA: TGTGCCAGCAGTTTACTAAATGAGCAGTTCTTC.

There are a few counts of this clonotype. The chain carries TRBV5-1 and TRBJ2-4; 7 nucleotides line up with TRBD1. V lost 4 bases and J lost 0; bases outside the gene matches: 13. The germline V gene encodes CDR1 SGHRS and CDR2 YFSETQ. There are 18 residues in the CDR3. The CDR3 DNA sequence: TGCGCCAGCAGCCGGGACAGTGCGCGCGCCTTAGCCAAAAACATTCAGTACTTC. It translates to CASSRDSARALAKNIQYF.

There are a few counts of this clonotype. This chain connects TRBV2 to TRBJ2-4; weak D call: TRBD1 (5 bases). CDR1 SNHLY and CDR2 FYNNEI come from the germline V gene. Deletions cut 4 bases from V and 4 bases from J, with 14 bases between. This CDR3 spans 15 amino acids. The CDR3 loop is CASSARTDTKNIQYF. The CDR3 coding sequence is TGTGCCAGCAGTGCGCGGACGGACACGAAAAACATTCAGTACTTC.

This clonotype has more than one count but fewer than ten. This chain joins TRBV10-3 and TRBJ2-3, with 12 bases matching TRBD2. This CDR3 has 13 residues. The J segment lost 5 bases and the V segment lost 7 bases, leaving 1 base of the junction unmatched. Germline V CDR1 and CDR2: ENHRY, SYGVKD. CDR3 protein: CAIKTSGGDTQYF. CDR3 bases: TGTGCCATCAAGACTAGCGGGGGAGATACGCAGTATTTT.

The V gene is TRBV2, the J gene TRBJ1-1; the D is unclear. Germline CDR1 is SNHLY and CDR2 is FYNNEI. The V end was cut by 4 bases, the J end by 0 bases, with 9 bases between. The CDR3 has 14 residues. The CDR3 bases are TGTGCCAGCAGTGCAACAGCTATGAACACTGAAGCTTTCTTT. Residues: CASSATAMNTEAFF.

The chain uses TRBV6-5 and TRBJ2-7, with TRBD2 as a possible D gene (5 bases). This CDR3 spans 14 amino acids. V was pared by 0 bases and J by 3 bases, with 9 bases between. Germline CDR1 MNHEY, CDR2 SVGAGI. This chain's CDR3 is CASSYSGGNYEQYF. The CDR3 DNA reads as TGTGCCAGCAGTTACTCCGGAGGAAACTACGAGCAGTACTTC.

This clonotype has a count of ten or more. The chain recombines TRBV7-9 with TRBJ1-1, with D possibly TRBD1 on 5 matching bases. The germline V gene has CDR1 SEHNR and CDR2 FQNEAQ (reference sequence). V was trimmed by 8 bases and J by 0 bases, leaving 19 bases between them. The CDR3 is 16 amino acids. Written as DNA, the CDR3 is TGTGCCAGCCCGGGCGAAGGGAGGGGTTTGAACACTGAAGCTTTCTTT. Translating it yields CASPGEGRGLNTEAFF.

This clonotype was picked up many times. This chain uses TRBV3-1 with TRBJ1-1; the match to TRBD1 covers 8 bases. Germline CDR1 and CDR2: LGHDT and YNNKEL (reference sequence). With 4 bases clipped from V and 1 base from J, the junction kept 5 bases outside the gene matches. The CDR3 runs 15 residues. The CDR3 here is CASSRPGTGNTEAFF. CDR3 DNA: TGTGCCAGCAGCCGACCCGGGACAGGGAACACTGAAGCTTTCTTT.